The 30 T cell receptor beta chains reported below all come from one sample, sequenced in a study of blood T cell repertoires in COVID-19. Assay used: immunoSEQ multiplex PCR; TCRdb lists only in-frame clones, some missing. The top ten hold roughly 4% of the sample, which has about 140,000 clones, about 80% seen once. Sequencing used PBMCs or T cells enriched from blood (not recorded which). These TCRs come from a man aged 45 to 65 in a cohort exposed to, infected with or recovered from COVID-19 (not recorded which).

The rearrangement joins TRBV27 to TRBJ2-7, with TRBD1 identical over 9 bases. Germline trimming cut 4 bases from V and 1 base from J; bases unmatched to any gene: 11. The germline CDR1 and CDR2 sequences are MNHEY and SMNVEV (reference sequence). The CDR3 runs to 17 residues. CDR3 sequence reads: CASSSTSGQGRSYEQYF. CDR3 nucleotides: TGTGCCAGCAGTTCAACCTCAGGACAGGGGAGGTCCTACGAGCAGTACTTC.

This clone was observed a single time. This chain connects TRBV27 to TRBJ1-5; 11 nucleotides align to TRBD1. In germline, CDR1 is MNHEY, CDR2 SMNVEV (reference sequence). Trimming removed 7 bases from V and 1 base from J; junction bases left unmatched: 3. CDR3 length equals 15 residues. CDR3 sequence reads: CASNRDRGSNQPQHF. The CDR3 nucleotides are TGTGCCAGCAACCGGGACAGGGGGAGCAATCAGCCCCAGCATTTT.

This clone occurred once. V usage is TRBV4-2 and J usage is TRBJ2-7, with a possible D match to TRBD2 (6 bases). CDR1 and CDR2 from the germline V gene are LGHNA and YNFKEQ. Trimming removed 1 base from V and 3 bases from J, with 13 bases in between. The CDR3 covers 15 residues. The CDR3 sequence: CASSQGRAGIYEQYF. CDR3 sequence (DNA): TGTGCCAGCAGCCAAGGGCGAGCGGGCATCTACGAGCAGTACTTC.

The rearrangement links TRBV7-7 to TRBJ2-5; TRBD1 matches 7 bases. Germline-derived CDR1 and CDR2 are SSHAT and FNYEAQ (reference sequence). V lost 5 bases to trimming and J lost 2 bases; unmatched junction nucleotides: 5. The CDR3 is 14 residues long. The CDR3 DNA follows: TGTGCCAGCAGCCCCGGGACAGTACAAGAGACCCAGTACTTC. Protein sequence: CASSPGTVQETQYF.

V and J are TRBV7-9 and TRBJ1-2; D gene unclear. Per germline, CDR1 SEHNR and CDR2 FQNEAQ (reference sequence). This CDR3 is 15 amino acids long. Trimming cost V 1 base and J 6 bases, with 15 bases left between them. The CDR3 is CASSLVRGVADGYTF. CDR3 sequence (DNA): TGTGCCAGCAGCTTAGTTCGCGGTGTTGCAGATGGCTACACCTTC.

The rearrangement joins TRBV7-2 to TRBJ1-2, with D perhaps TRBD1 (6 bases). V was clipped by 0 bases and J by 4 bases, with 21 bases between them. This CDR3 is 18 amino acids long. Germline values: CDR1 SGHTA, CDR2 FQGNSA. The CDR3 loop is CASSLAYGGARYGYGYTF. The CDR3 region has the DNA TGTGCCAGCAGCTTAGCGTATGGGGGGGCGCGGTACGGCTATGGCTACACCTTC.

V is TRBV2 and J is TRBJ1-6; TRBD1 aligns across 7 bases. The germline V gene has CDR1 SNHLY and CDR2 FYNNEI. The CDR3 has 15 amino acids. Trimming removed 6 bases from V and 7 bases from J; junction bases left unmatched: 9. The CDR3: CASSDRAFINSPLHF. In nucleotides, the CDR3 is TGTGCCAGCAGCGACAGGGCGTTTATAAATTCACCCCTCCACTTT.

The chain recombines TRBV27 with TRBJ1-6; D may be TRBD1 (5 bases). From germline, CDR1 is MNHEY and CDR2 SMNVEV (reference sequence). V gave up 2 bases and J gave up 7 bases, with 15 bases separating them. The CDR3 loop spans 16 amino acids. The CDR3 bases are TGTGCCAGCAGTTTAAGGCAGGGCCTATGGAATTCACCCCTCCACTTT. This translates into CASSLRQGLWNSPLHF.

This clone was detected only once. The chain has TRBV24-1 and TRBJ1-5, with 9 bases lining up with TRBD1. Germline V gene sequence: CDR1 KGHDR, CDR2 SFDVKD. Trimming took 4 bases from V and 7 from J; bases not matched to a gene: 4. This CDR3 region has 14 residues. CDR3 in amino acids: CATSDTGGWQPQHF. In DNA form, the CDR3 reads TGTGCCACCAGTGACACAGGGGGCTGGCAGCCCCAGCATTTT.

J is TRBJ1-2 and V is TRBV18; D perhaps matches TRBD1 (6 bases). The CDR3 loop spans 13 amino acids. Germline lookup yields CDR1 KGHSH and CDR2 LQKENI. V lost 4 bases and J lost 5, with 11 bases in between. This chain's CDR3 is CASSLLQGYGYTF. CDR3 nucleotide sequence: TGTGCCAGCTCACTACTACAGGGTTATGGCTACACCTTC.

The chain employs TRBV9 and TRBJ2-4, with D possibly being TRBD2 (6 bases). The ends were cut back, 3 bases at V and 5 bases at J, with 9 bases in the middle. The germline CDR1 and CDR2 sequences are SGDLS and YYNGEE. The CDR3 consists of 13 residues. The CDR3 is CASSGLDENIQYF. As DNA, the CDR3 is TGTGCCAGCAGCGGACTAGACGAAAACATTCAGTACTTC.

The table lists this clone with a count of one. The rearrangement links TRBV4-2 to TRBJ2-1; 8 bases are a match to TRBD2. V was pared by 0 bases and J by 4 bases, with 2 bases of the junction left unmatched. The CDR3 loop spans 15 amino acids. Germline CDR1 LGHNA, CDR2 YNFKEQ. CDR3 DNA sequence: TGTGCCAGCAGCCAAGAAAGACTAGCGTACAATGAGCAGTTCTTC. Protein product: CASSQERLAYNEQFF.

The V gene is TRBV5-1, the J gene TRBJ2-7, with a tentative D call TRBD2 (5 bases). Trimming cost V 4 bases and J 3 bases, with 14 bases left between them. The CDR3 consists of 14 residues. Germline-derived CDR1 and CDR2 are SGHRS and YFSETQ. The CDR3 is CASSNPAGNYEQYF. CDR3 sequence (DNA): TGCGCCAGCAGCAACCCAGCCGGGAACTACGAGCAGTACTTC.

In DNA, the CDR3 is TGTGCCAGCGGCGAAACAGTTCTCCCCGAAAAACTGTTTTTT. Translated: CASGETVLPEKLFF. The chain recombines TRBV2 with TRBJ1-4; no firm D call. The CDR3 runs to 14 residues. The V end was cut by 8 bases, the J end by 8 bases, with 18 bases between. CDR1 is SNHLY, CDR2 FYNNEI, per germline.

CDR3 amino acids: CASSPGQGIDGYTF. In DNA form, the CDR3 reads TGTGCCAGCTCACCGGGACAGGGGATCGACGGCTACACCTTC. This chain joins TRBV18 and TRBJ1-2; 10 nucleotides match TRBD1. With V trimmed by 3 bases and J by 8 bases, 6 bases remained unmatched. Germline V gives CDR1 KGHSH, CDR2 LQKENI. The CDR3 sequence is 14 residues long.

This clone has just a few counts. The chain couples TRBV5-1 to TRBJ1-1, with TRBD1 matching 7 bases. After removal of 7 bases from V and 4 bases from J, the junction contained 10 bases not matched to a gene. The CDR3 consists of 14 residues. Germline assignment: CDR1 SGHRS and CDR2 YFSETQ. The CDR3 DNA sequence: TGCGCCAGCGGGAACGGGGCAGGGGGCACTGAAGCTTTCTTT. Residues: CASGNGAGGTEAFF.

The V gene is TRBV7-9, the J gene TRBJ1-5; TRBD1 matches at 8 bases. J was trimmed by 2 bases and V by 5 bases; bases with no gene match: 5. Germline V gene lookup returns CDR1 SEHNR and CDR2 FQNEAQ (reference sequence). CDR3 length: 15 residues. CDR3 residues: CASSPQGVGNQPQHF. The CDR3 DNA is TGTGCCAGCAGCCCACAGGGGGTTGGCAATCAGCCCCAGCATTTT.

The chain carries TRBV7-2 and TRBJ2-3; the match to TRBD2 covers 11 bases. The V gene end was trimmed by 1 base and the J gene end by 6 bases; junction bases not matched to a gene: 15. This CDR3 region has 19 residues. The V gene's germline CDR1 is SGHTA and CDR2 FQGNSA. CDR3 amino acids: CASSLVGASGGSAADTQYF. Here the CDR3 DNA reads TGTGCCAGCAGCTTAGTCGGGGCTAGCGGGGGGTCCGCCGCTGATACGCAGTATTTT.

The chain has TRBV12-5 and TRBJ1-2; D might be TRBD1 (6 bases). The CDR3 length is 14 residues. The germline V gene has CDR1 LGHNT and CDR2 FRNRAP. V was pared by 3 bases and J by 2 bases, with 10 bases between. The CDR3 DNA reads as TGTGCTAGTGGTTTTCAGGGGTCGAACTATGGCTACACCTTC. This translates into CASGFQGSNYGYTF.

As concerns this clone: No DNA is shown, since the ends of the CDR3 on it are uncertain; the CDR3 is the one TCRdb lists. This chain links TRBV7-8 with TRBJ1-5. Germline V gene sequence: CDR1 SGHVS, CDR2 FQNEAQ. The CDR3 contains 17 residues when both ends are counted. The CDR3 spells CASSLGGISVSNQPQHF.

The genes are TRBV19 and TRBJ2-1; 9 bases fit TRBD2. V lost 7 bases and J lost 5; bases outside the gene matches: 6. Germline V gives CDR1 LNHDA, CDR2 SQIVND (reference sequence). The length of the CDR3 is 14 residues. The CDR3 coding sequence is TGTGCCAGTAAATCCCCTAGCGGGAACAATGAGCAGTTCTTC. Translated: CASKSPSGNNEQFF.

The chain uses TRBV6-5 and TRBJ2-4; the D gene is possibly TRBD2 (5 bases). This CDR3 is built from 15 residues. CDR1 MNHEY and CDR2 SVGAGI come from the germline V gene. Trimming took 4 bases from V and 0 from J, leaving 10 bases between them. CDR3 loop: CASSSDFGAKNIQYF. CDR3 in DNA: TGTGCCAGCAGTTCGGACTTCGGAGCCAAAAACATTCAGTACTTC.

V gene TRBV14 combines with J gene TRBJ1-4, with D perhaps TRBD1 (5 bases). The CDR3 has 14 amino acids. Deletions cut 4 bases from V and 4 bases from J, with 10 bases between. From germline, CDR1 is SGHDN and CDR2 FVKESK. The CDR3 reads CASSPGLLNEKLFF. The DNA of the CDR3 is TGTGCCAGCAGCCCGGGACTCCTTAATGAAAAACTGTTTTTT.

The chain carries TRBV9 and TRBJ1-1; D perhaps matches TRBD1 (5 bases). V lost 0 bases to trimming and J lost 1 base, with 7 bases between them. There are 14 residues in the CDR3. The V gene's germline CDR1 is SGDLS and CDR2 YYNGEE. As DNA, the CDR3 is TGTGCCAGCAGCGTAGTCAGGGAGAACACTGAAGCTTTCTTT. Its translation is CASSVVRENTEAFF. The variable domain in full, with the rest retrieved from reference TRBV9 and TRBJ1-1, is DSGVTQTPKHLITATGQRVTLRCSPRSGDLSVYWYQQSLDQGLQFLIQYYNGEERAKGNILERFSAQQFPDLHSELNLSSLELGDSALYFCASSVVRENTEAFFGQGTRLTVV.

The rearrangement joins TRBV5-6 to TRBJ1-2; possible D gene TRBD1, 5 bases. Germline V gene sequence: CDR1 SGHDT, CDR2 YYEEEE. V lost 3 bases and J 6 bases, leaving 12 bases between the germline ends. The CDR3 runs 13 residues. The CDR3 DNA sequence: TGTGCCAGCAGCTCCGTAGGGGAGGATGGCTACACCTTC. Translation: CASSSVGEDGYTF.

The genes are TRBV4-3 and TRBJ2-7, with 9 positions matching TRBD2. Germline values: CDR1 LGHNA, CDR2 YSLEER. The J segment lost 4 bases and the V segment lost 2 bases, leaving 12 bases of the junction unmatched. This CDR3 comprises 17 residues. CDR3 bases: TGCGCCAGCAGCCAATTTGGCTCGGATAGCGGGGGATACGAGCAGTACTTC. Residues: CASSQFGSDSGGYEQYF.

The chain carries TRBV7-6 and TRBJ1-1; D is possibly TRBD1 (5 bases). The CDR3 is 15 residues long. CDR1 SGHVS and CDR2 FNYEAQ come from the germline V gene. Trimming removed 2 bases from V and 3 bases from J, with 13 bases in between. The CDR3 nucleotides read TGTGCCAGCAGCTTATTAGGGGATGAGGACACTGAAGCTTTCTTT. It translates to CASSLLGDEDTEAFF.

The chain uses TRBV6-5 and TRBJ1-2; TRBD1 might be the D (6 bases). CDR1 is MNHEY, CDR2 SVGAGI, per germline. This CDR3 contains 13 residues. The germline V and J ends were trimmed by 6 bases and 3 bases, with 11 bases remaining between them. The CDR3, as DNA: TGTGCCAGCAGGGACACAGGGTACTATGGCTACACCTTC. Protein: CASRDTGYYGYTF.

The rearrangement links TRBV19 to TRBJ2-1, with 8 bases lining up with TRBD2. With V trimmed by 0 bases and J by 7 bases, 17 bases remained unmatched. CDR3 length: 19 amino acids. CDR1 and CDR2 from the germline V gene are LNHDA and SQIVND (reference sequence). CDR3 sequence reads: CASSIDPADLAGGRNEQFF. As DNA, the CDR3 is TGTGCCAGTAGTATAGATCCAGCAGATCTAGCGGGTGGCAGGAATGAGCAGTTCTTC. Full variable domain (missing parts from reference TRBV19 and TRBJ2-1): DGGITQSPKYLFRKEGQNVTLSCEQNLNHDAMYWYRQDPGQGLRLIYYSQIVNDFQKGDIAEGYSVSREKKESFPLTVTSAQKNPTAFYLCASSIDPADLAGGRNEQFFGPGTRLTVL.

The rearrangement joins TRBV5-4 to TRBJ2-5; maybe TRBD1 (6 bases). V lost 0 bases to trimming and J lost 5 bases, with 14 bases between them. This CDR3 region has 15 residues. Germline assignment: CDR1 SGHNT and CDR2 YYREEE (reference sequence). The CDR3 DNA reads TGTGCCAGCAGCTTGGGGGCAGGGGCTAGGGAGACCCAGTACTTC. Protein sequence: CASSLGAGARETQYF.